The rows below give T cell receptor beta chains drawn from one sample of a study of Graves' ophthalmopathy and Graves' hyperthyroidism. Each CDR3 protein is one row after TCRdb ran MiXCR on the multiplex PCR reads. The table has a few hundred thousand distinct CDR3 sequences, about 18% seen once; the top ten hold roughly 1.5%. The sample taken for sequencing was peripheral blood. The source is a woman between 18 and 30 years old with Graves' ophthalmopathy. Both conserved end residues are part of each CDR3. The D gene is left open where the match is weak. Size is stated for part of the rows, as once, few or many counts, or as a class when the clone is expanded.

TRBV29-1	NA	NA	TRBJ2-7	TGCAGCGTGTTGTTGTCGGGACATGGAATCGAGCAGTACTTC	CSVLLSGHGIEQYF
TRBV6-2/TRBV6-3	TRBD1	few	TRBJ2-7	TGTGCCAGCACACTCGGACAGGGGACCTACGAGCAGTACTTC	CASTLGQGTYEQYF
TRBV4-2	TRBD2	many	TRBJ2-5	TGTGCCAGCAGCAACCGACTAGCGGGACAAGAGACCCAGTACTTC	CASSNRLAGQETQYF
TRBV5-1	TRBD1	NA	TRBJ2-5	TGCGCCAGCAGCAACCGGGACAGTAGGGAGACCCAGTACTTC	CASSNRDSRETQYF
TRBV6-1	NA	many	TRBJ1-1	TGTGCCAGCAGCGAAACAGGGACTGAAGCTTTCTTT	CASSETGTEAFF
TRBV7-9	NA	many	TRBJ1-1	TGTGCCAGCAGCAGACCGGGACCTGGAGCTTTCTTT	CASSRPGPGAFF
TRBV2	TRBD1	once	TRBJ2-7	TGTGCCAGCGGGACCGGGACAGGGGGCTCTTCTAACTACGAGCAGTACTTC	CASGTGTGGSSNYEQYF
TRBV4-3	NA	many	TRBJ2-7	TGCGCCAGCAGCCCGGACAGTAACTACGAGCAGTACTTC	CASSPDSNYEQYF
TRBV20-1	TRBD2	many	TRBJ2-7	TGCAGTGCTAGAGACGGGAGGGCCTACGAGCAGTACTTC	CSARDGRAYEQYF
TRBV20-1	NA	NA	TRBJ2-7	TGCAGTGCTAGTCGACTCGACTGGTACGAGCAGTACTTC	CSASRLDWYEQYF
TRBV20-1	TRBD2	NA	TRBJ2-5	TGCAGTGCTCCCCTAGCGGGGAAAGAGACCCAGTACTTC	CSAPLAGKETQYF
TRBV4-1	NA	many	TRBJ1-2	TGCGCCAGCAGCCCCCTGCAGGCCCCTTTCTATGGCTACACCTTC	CASSPLQAPFYGYTF
TRBV20-1	TRBD1	NA	TRBJ1-1	TGCAGTGGTCGGACAGGGGGCATCGGCACTGAAGCTTTCTTT	CSGRTGGIGTEAFF
TRBV5-1	NA	many	TRBJ2-7	TGCGCCAGCAGCTTATCCGCCGCGGATAATTACGAGCAGTACTTC	CASSLSAADNYEQYF
TRBV29-1	TRBD1	many	TRBJ1-1	TGCAGCGCCAGGGGGGATCTGAACACTGAAGCTTTCTTT	CSARGDLNTEAFF
TRBV6-1	NA	many	TRBJ2-7	TGTGCCAGCAGTGAAAGTCTGTCGCAGCGGCAGTACTTC	CASSESLSQRQYF
TRBV4-3	NA	many	TRBJ1-1	TGCGCCAGCAGCCAAGCTACCACCGCTGGGAACACTGAAGCTTTCTTT	CASSQATTAGNTEAFF
TRBV2	NA	many	TRBJ1-6	TGTGCCAGCAGTGAATGGGGGGCGGGTTCACCCCTCCACTTT	CASSEWGAGSPLHF